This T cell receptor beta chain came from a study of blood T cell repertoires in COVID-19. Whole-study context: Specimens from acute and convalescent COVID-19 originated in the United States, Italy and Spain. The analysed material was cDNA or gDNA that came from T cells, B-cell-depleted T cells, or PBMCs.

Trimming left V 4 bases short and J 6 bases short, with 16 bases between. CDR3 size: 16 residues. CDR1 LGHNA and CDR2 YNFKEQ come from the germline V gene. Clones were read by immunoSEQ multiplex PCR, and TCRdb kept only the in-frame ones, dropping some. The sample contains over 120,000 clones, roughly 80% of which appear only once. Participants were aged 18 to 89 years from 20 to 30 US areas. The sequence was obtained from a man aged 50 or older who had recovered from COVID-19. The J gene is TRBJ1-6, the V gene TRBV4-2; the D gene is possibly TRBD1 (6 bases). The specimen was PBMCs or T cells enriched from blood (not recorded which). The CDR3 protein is CASSPYARTVNSPLHF. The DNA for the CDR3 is TGTGCCAGCAGCCCTTACGCCAGGACAGTTAATTCACCCCTCCACTTT.